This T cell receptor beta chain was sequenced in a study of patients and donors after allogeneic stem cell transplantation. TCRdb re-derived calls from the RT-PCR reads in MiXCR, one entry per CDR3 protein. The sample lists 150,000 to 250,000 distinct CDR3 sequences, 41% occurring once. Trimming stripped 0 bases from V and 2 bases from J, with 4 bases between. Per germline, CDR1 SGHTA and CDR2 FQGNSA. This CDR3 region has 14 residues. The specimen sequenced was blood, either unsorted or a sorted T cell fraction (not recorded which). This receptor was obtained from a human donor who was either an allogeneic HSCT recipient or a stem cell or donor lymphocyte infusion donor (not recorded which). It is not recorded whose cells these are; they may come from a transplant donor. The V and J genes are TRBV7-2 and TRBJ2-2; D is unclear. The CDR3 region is CASSLAQNTGELFF. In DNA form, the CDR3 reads TGTGCCAGCAGCTTAGCGCAAAACACCGGGGAGCTGTTTTTT.